This is a list of T cell receptor beta chains from one sample in a study of tumor-infiltrating lymphocytes in primary liver carcinoma. TCRdb re-called the multiplex PCR reads with MiXCR, one entry per CDR3 protein. The sample includes about 200,000 distinct CDR3 sequences, roughly two thirds seen only once; the top ten take roughly 6.4%. The source material was peripheral blood. Source of these receptors: a woman in her sixties or seventies with primary liver carcinoma and hepatitis B virus infection. The CDR3 runs from the conserved cysteine through the conserved F or W. The order of the fields is V gene, J gene, CDR3 length, clone size, D gene, CDR3 protein, CDR3 DNA. The D gene is left open where the match is weak. The size field is filled for only some rows; it gives once, few, many or a size class.

v_call: TRBV12-3/TRBV12-4; j_call: TRBJ1-1; cdr3_length: 14; clone_size: many; d_call: NA; cdr3_aa: CASSLAVPRARAFF; cdr3_nt: TGTGCCAGCAGTTTAGCAGTTCCCAGAGCACGGGCTTTCTTT
v_call: TRBV18; j_call: TRBJ1-1; cdr3_length: 14; clone_size: few; d_call: NA; cdr3_aa: CASSPADRNTEAFF; cdr3_nt: TGTGCCAGCTCACCCGCGGACAGGAACACTGAAGCTTTCTTT
v_call: TRBV5-1; j_call: TRBJ2-1; cdr3_length: 13; clone_size: NA; d_call: NA; cdr3_aa: CASSSRANNEQFF; cdr3_nt: TGCGCCAGCAGCTCCCGGGCCAACAATGAGCAGTTCTTC
v_call: TRBV3-1; j_call: TRBJ2-7; cdr3_length: 14; clone_size: NA; d_call: NA; cdr3_aa: CASSRTGTPYEQYF; cdr3_nt: TGTGCCAGCAGCCGTACCGGGACTCCCTACGAGCAGTACTTC
v_call: TRBV11-1; j_call: TRBJ2-1; cdr3_length: 15; clone_size: NA; d_call: NA; cdr3_aa: CASSLGGTTYNEQLF; cdr3_nt: TGTGCCAGCAGTTTAGGGGGGACGACCTATAATGAGCAGCTCTTC
v_call: TRBV28; j_call: TRBJ1-1; cdr3_length: 15; clone_size: few; d_call: NA; cdr3_aa: CASSNTGLGNTEAFF; cdr3_nt: TGTGCCAGCAGTAACACAGGGTTGGGGAACACTGAAGCTTTCTTT
v_call: TRBV28; j_call: TRBJ2-5; cdr3_length: 13; clone_size: NA; d_call: TRBD1; cdr3_aa: CASSQGQKETQYF; cdr3_nt: TGTGCCAGCAGCCAGGGACAGAAAGAGACCCAGTACTTC
v_call: TRBV4-1; j_call: TRBJ1-5; cdr3_length: 17; clone_size: many; d_call: NA; cdr3_aa: CASSQEGSRVLNQPQHF; cdr3_nt: TGCGCCAGCAGCCAAGAAGGGTCTAGGGTCCTGAATCAGCCCCAGCATTTT
v_call: TRBV24-1; j_call: TRBJ2-7; cdr3_length: 16; clone_size: NA; d_call: TRBD1; cdr3_aa: CATNATGQGATYEQYF; cdr3_nt: TGTGCCACCAATGCAACTGGACAGGGGGCTACCTACGAGCAGTACTTC
v_call: TRBV28; j_call: TRBJ2-7; cdr3_length: 14; clone_size: few; d_call: TRBD2; cdr3_aa: CASSPIAGNYEQYF; cdr3_nt: TGTGCCAGCAGTCCTATAGCGGGGAATTACGAGCAGTACTTC
v_call: TRBV28; j_call: TRBJ2-3; cdr3_length: 14; clone_size: few; d_call: NA; cdr3_aa: CASSLWQGTDTQYF; cdr3_nt: TGTGCCAGCAGTTTGTGGCAGGGCACAGATACGCAGTATTTT
v_call: TRBV6-1; j_call: TRBJ1-4; cdr3_length: 14; clone_size: NA; d_call: NA; cdr3_aa: CASRTTATNEKLFF; cdr3_nt: TGTGCCAGCCGGACGACTGCAACTAATGAAAAACTGTTTTTT
v_call: TRBV4-1; j_call: TRBJ2-7; cdr3_length: 18; clone_size: NA; d_call: NA; cdr3_aa: CASSQDQDRAAILYEQYF; cdr3_nt: TGCGCCAGCAGCCAAGATCAGGATCGGGCCGCCATTTTATACGAACAGTACTTC
v_call: TRBV6-5; j_call: TRBJ1-2; cdr3_length: 16; clone_size: NA; d_call: NA; cdr3_aa: CASSSGVGVVIYGYTF; cdr3_nt: TGTGCCAGCAGTTCCGGGGTCGGGGTCGTCATCTATGGCTACACCTTC
v_call: TRBV5-1; j_call: TRBJ2-1; cdr3_length: 15; clone_size: NA; d_call: TRBD1; cdr3_aa: CASSGGTGPFYEQFF; cdr3_nt: TGCGCCAGCAGCGGCGGGACAGGTCCTTTCTATGAGCAGTTCTTC
v_call: TRBV11-1; j_call: TRBJ1-1; cdr3_length: 13; clone_size: NA; d_call: TRBD1; cdr3_aa: CANNHTGGLEAFF; cdr3_nt: TGTGCCAACAACCATACAGGGGGTCTGGAAGCTTTCTTT
v_call: TRBV5-1; j_call: TRBJ1-1; cdr3_length: 14; clone_size: NA; d_call: NA; cdr3_aa: CASREGGGGTEAFF; cdr3_nt: TGCGCCAGCAGGGAGGGCGGGGGTGGAACTGAAGCTTTCTTT
v_call: TRBV6-1; j_call: TRBJ2-2; cdr3_length: 17; clone_size: many; d_call: NA; cdr3_aa: CASSERAGTPVLGELFF; cdr3_nt: TGTGCCAGCAGTGAGAGAGCCGGGACCCCCGTTCTTGGTGAGCTGTTTTTT
v_call: TRBV12-3/TRBV12-4; j_call: TRBJ1-1; cdr3_length: 15; clone_size: NA; d_call: TRBD1; cdr3_aa: CASQSGTGFNTEAFF; cdr3_nt: TGTGCCAGCCAATCGGGGACAGGGTTTAACACTGAAGCTTTCTTT
v_call: TRBV28; j_call: TRBJ1-1; cdr3_length: 16; clone_size: NA; d_call: NA; cdr3_aa: CASSSSGVFSDTEAFF; cdr3_nt: TGTGCCAGCAGTTCGAGTGGTGTCTTCAGCGACACTGAAGCTTTCTTT
v_call: TRBV30; j_call: TRBJ2-7; cdr3_length: 14; clone_size: many; d_call: TRBD2; cdr3_aa: CAWRGTSGSQEQYF; cdr3_nt: TGTGCCTGGAGGGGGACTAGCGGGAGTCAAGAGCAGTACTTC
v_call: TRBV5-6; j_call: TRBJ1-4; cdr3_length: 14; clone_size: NA; d_call: NA; cdr3_aa: CASSLGTTNERLFF; cdr3_nt: TGTGCCAGCAGCCTGGGAACAACTAATGAAAGACTGTTTTTT
v_call: TRBV28; j_call: TRBJ2-7; cdr3_length: 14; clone_size: NA; d_call: NA; cdr3_aa: CASSLQDGSYEQYF; cdr3_nt: TGTGCCAGCAGTTTGCAGGACGGATCCTACGAGCAGTACTTC
v_call: TRBV6-5; j_call: TRBJ2-5; cdr3_length: 17; clone_size: few; d_call: TRBD2; cdr3_aa: CASSFGTSGARKETQYF; cdr3_nt: TGTGCCAGCAGCTTCGGGACTAGCGGGGCCCGGAAGGAGACCCAGTACTTC
v_call: TRBV7-9; j_call: TRBJ1-6; cdr3_length: 18; clone_size: NA; d_call: NA; cdr3_aa: CASSLGPNRNLYNSPLHF; cdr3_nt: TGTGCCAGCAGCTTAGGTCCCAACAGGAACCTCTATAATTCACCCCTCCACTTT
v_call: TRBV4-1; j_call: TRBJ1-1; cdr3_length: 13; clone_size: many; d_call: NA; cdr3_aa: CASSRGPESEAFF; cdr3_nt: TGCGCCAGCAGCCGTGGACCCGAATCCGAAGCTTTCTTT
v_call: TRBV5-4; j_call: TRBJ2-4; cdr3_length: 11; clone_size: few; d_call: NA; cdr3_aa: CASSLLGEWLF; cdr3_nt: TGTGCCAGCAGCTTGCTGGGGGAATGGTTATTC
v_call: TRBV11-1; j_call: TRBJ1-1; cdr3_length: 14; clone_size: NA; d_call: TRBD1; cdr3_aa: CASSLNRGATEAFF; cdr3_nt: TGTGCCAGCAGCTTAAACAGGGGGGCTACTGAAGCTTTCTTT
v_call: TRBV11-1; j_call: TRBJ2-3; cdr3_length: 13; clone_size: NA; d_call: NA; cdr3_aa: CASSWDLADTQYF; cdr3_nt: TGTGCCAGCAGCTGGGACCTAGCAGATACGCAGTATTTT
v_call: TRBV29-1; j_call: TRBJ1-2; cdr3_length: 13; clone_size: NA; d_call: NA; cdr3_aa: CSVATGGYYGYTF; cdr3_nt: TGCAGCGTTGCCACGGGCGGATACTATGGCTACACCTTC
v_call: TRBV28; j_call: TRBJ2-1; cdr3_length: 14; clone_size: few; d_call: NA; cdr3_aa: CASSFYGGYNEQFF; cdr3_nt: TGTGCCAGCAGTTTTTATGGGGGGTACAATGAGCAGTTCTTC
v_call: TRBV10-3; j_call: TRBJ2-1; cdr3_length: 14; clone_size: many; d_call: TRBD2; cdr3_aa: CAISRTSGSHEQFF; cdr3_nt: TGTGCCATCTCCCGGACTAGCGGGAGCCATGAGCAGTTCTTC
v_call: TRBV11-2; j_call: TRBJ2-1; cdr3_length: 16; clone_size: NA; d_call: TRBD2; cdr3_aa: CARSPVRASGYNGQFF; cdr3_nt: TGTGCCCGCAGCCCCGTTCGGGCTAGCGGTTATAATGGGCAGTTCTTC
v_call: TRBV11-1; j_call: TRBJ2-2; cdr3_length: 14; clone_size: NA; d_call: NA; cdr3_aa: CASGLNINAGELFF; cdr3_nt: TGTGCCAGCGGCTTGAACATTAACGCCGGGGAGCTGTTTTTT
v_call: TRBV11-2; j_call: TRBJ2-1; cdr3_length: 15; clone_size: NA; d_call: TRBD2; cdr3_aa: CDNSLGTSGYNEQFF; cdr3_nt: TGTGACAACAGCTTAGGGACTAGCGGCTACAATGAGCAGTTCTTC
v_call: TRBV5-1; j_call: TRBJ2-1; cdr3_length: 13; clone_size: many; d_call: NA; cdr3_aa: CASSDLADNEQFF; cdr3_nt: TGCGCCAGCAGTGATTTAGCGGACAATGAGCAGTTCTTC
v_call: TRBV12-3/TRBV12-4; j_call: TRBJ2-1; cdr3_length: 15; clone_size: NA; d_call: NA; cdr3_aa: CASSLAATNYNEQFF; cdr3_nt: TGTGCCAGCAGTTTAGCGGCCACTAATTACAATGAGCAGTTCTTC
v_call: TRBV6-1; j_call: TRBJ1-1; cdr3_length: 14; clone_size: many; d_call: TRBD1; cdr3_aa: CATLTGGLVTEAFF; cdr3_nt: TGTGCCACCCTTACAGGGGGCTTGGTCACTGAAGCTTTCTTT
v_call: TRBV6-5; j_call: TRBJ2-1; cdr3_length: 13; clone_size: few; d_call: NA; cdr3_aa: CTSSRGLLNEQFF; cdr3_nt: TGTACCAGCAGCCGTGGACTACTCAATGAGCAGTTCTTC
v_call: TRBV29-1; j_call: TRBJ2-5; cdr3_length: 15; clone_size: NA; d_call: NA; cdr3_aa: CSVLPLVITQETQYF; cdr3_nt: TGCAGCGTTCTACCATTGGTGATTACTCAAGAGACCCAGTACTTC
v_call: TRBV6-1; j_call: TRBJ2-5; cdr3_length: 13; clone_size: many; d_call: NA; cdr3_aa: CASSWGGSETQYF; cdr3_nt: TGTGCCAGCAGTTGGGGGGGCTCGGAGACCCAGTACTTC
v_call: TRBV6-5; j_call: TRBJ2-1; cdr3_length: 16; clone_size: NA; d_call: NA; cdr3_aa: CASSSKRTEIYNEQFF; cdr3_nt: TGTGCCAGCAGTTCGAAGCGAACGGAGATCTACAATGAGCAGTTCTTC
v_call: TRBV14; j_call: TRBJ1-2; cdr3_length: 16; clone_size: NA; d_call: NA; cdr3_aa: CVSSPYNRGADYGYTF; cdr3_nt: TGTGTCAGCAGTCCATACAACCGGGGGGCCGACTATGGCTACACCTTC
v_call: TRBV6-1; j_call: TRBJ1-1; cdr3_length: 13; clone_size: few; d_call: NA; cdr3_aa: CASSDGVHTEAFF; cdr3_nt: TGTGCCAGCAGTGACGGGGTCCACACTGAAGCTTTCTTT
v_call: TRBV6-5; j_call: TRBJ2-7; cdr3_length: 19; clone_size: NA; d_call: TRBD2; cdr3_aa: CASSYRPKTGLAGDREQYF; cdr3_nt: TGTGCCAGCAGTTACCGCCCAAAGACAGGACTAGCGGGAGATCGGGAGCAGTACTTC
v_call: TRBV5-1; j_call: TRBJ2-7; cdr3_length: 14; clone_size: NA; d_call: NA; cdr3_aa: CASSLGVGNYEQYF; cdr3_nt: TGCGCCAGCAGCTTGGGGGTAGGGAACTACGAGCAGTACTTC
v_call: TRBV24-1; j_call: TRBJ2-2; cdr3_length: 12; clone_size: NA; d_call: NA; cdr3_aa: CATFAGHGELFF; cdr3_nt: TGTGCCACCTTCGCGGGGCACGGGGAGCTGTTTTTT
v_call: TRBV6-6; j_call: TRBJ2-3; cdr3_length: 17; clone_size: NA; d_call: NA; cdr3_aa: CASSTWIGRSGTDTQYF; cdr3_nt: TGTGCCAGTAGTACTTGGATAGGGAGGAGTGGCACAGATACGCAGTATTTT
v_call: TRBV29-1; j_call: TRBJ2-1; cdr3_length: 15; clone_size: NA; d_call: TRBD2; cdr3_aa: CSVDLNSGDDNEQFF; cdr3_nt: TGCAGCGTTGATTTAAATAGCGGGGACGACAATGAGCAGTTCTTC